A selection of T cell receptor beta chains follows, all from one sample in a study of shared T cell receptors in the human thymus. TCRdb keeps only in-frame clones here, not all; method: immunoSEQ multiplex PCR. The repertoire holds hundreds of thousands of clones, with more than 75% as singletons. These data are also associated with another study on human thymus T cells.

The specimen was thymocytes. The source of these receptors is a boy less than two years old with a congenital heart defect. CDR3s include the opening cysteine and the closing phenylalanine or tryptophan. Each record gives: clone size, J gene, CDR3 length, V gene, CDR3 protein. Some rows have no size entry. The others give once, few or many, or a class for an expanded clone.

size: .; J: TRBJ2-1; length: 13; V: TRBV27; CDR3: CASSFRGHNEQFF
size: .; J: TRBJ2-5; length: 17; V: TRBV5-6; CDR3: CASSSVPGQGRRETQYF
size: .; J: TRBJ2-3; length: 16; V: TRBV7-3; CDR3: CASSLKAGGFTDTQYF
size: .; J: TRBJ2-3; length: 19; V: TRBV4-1; CDR3: CASSQDRGLAGGPTDTQYF
size: .; J: TRBJ2-3; length: 13; V: TRBV6-5; CDR3: CASSYEVTDTQYF
size: .; J: TRBJ1-4; length: 18; V: TRBV30; CDR3: CAWSVGGDRPATNEKLFF
size: .; J: TRBJ2-1; length: 14; V: TRBV6-1; CDR3: CASHGGKDYNEQFF
size: .; J: TRBJ1-1; length: 12; V: TRBV6-1; CDR3: CASSHGGAEAFF
size: .; J: TRBJ2-1; length: 16; V: TRBV27; CDR3: CASSPFGTGDRDEQFF
size: .; J: TRBJ2-7; length: 17; V: TRBV30; CDR3: CAWSVRGSGRSEREQYF
size: .; J: TRBJ2-1; length: 21; V: TRBV15; CDR3: CATSRDGRGSKREGMENEQFF
size: .; J: TRBJ1-1; length: 16; V: TRBV7-4; CDR3: CASSLVGQTLATEAFF
size: once; J: TRBJ2-1; length: 18; V: TRBV5-1; CDR3: CASSPRTSGRASIGEQFF
size: .; J: TRBJ2-7; length: 15; V: TRBV5-6; CDR3: CASSRRGGDPYEQYF
size: .; J: TRBJ2-3; length: 13; V: TRBV2; CDR3: CATTPGGADTQYF
size: .; J: TRBJ2-2; length: 19; V: TRBV19; CDR3: CASSIRTIAAWGDTGELFF
size: .; J: TRBJ2-6; length: 18; V: TRBV4-2; CDR3: CASSQEGWGLSGANVLTF
size: .; J: TRBJ1-2; length: 17; V: TRBV9; CDR3: CASSVARSGAWDYGYTF
size: .; J: TRBJ2-7; length: 12; V: TRBV27; CDR3: CASQNYSYEQYF
size: .; J: .; length: 11; V: TRBV29-1; CDR3: CSVGLYYEQYF
size: once; J: TRBJ2-7; length: 14; V: TRBV4-1; CDR3: CASSLREGGYEQYF
size: .; J: TRBJ2-3; length: 14; V: TRBV27; CDR3: CASSLSRSTDTQYF
size: .; J: TRBJ2-5; length: 14; V: TRBV7-6; CDR3: CASSLGDRSREQYF
size: once; J: TRBJ2-1; length: 14; V: TRBV19; CDR3: CASSIEARHGEQFF
size: .; J: TRBJ1-4; length: 14; V: TRBV18; CDR3: CASSPGQRNEKLFF
size: .; J: TRBJ1-1; length: 23; V: TRBV5-1; CDR3: CASSFLVGWGTGGAKIRRTEAFF
size: .; J: TRBJ2-2; length: 14; V: TRBV6-5; CDR3: CASSLGLATGELFF
size: .; J: TRBJ2-4; length: 18; V: TRBV5-1; CDR3: CASSFAGTAPKAKNIQYF
size: .; J: TRBJ1-3; length: 19; V: TRBV30; CDR3: CAWSHRVSGGGYSGNTIYF
size: .; J: TRBJ2-1; length: 16; V: TRBV14; CDR3: CASSQVGHYQLGEQFF
size: .; J: TRBJ1-2; length: 13; V: TRBV27; CDR3: CASSPFVSFGYTF
size: .; J: TRBJ1-2; length: 14; V: TRBV10-3; CDR3: CAISESATPYGYTF
size: .; J: TRBJ1-5; length: 17; V: TRBV5-6; CDR3: CASSGTGGQGGRQPQHF
size: .; J: TRBJ1-4; length: 18; V: TRBV28; CDR3: CASTATRDRPNMMEKLFF
size: .; J: TRBJ1-5; length: 14; V: TRBV7-2; CDR3: CASSKEPGNQPQHF
size: .; J: TRBJ2-7; length: 15; V: TRBV23-1; CDR3: CASSQSHGQGYEQYF
size: .; J: TRBJ2-7; length: 14; V: TRBV4-1; CDR3: CASRRRQGYFEQYF
size: .; J: TRBJ2-7; length: 13; V: TRBV6-5; CDR3: CASSGLPSYEQYF
size: .; J: TRBJ2-2; length: 15; V: TRBV30; CDR3: CAWSRGIPGPGELFF
size: .; J: TRBJ2-1; length: 14; V: TRBV5-1; CDR3: CASSSGTSGREQFF
size: .; J: TRBJ2-5; length: 13; V: TRBV16; CDR3: CASSQSEQETQYF
size: .; J: TRBJ2-5; length: 19; V: TRBV4-3; CDR3: CASSQVRGTSGSGQETQYF
size: .; J: TRBJ2-2; length: 17; V: TRBV11-1; CDR3: CASSSLSAQGAGGELFF
size: .; J: TRBJ2-2; length: 16; V: TRBV7-3; CDR3: CASSEAGLEDTGELFF
size: .; J: TRBJ1-2; length: 15; V: TRBV5-6; CDR3: CASSLGQGANYGYTF
size: .; J: TRBJ2-3; length: 11; V: TRBV29-1; CDR3: CSAKTPNTQYF
size: .; J: TRBJ1-4; length: 18; V: TRBV2; CDR3: CASRAGTGGAGWREKLFF
size: .; J: TRBJ2-2; length: 17; V: TRBV4-3; CDR3: CASSQDSGGRGGGELFF
size: .; J: TRBJ1-1; length: 15; V: TRBV6-1; CDR3: CASSEPAGAGGEAFF
size: .; J: TRBJ2-7; length: 17; V: TRBV4-3; CDR3: CASSQEGTSGSSYEQYF
size: .; J: TRBJ2-1; length: 15; V: TRBV5-5; CDR3: CASSSGGLAGDEQFF
size: .; J: TRBJ1-4; length: 17; V: TRBV19; CDR3: CASSIRDRGAQNEKLFF
size: .; J: TRBJ2-5; length: 14; V: TRBV5-1; CDR3: CASSSGGGEETQYF
size: .; J: TRBJ1-5; length: 15; V: TRBV7-4; CDR3: CASSLSPGGNQPQHF
size: .; J: TRBJ2-7; length: 15; V: TRBV6-5; CDR3: CASSYQREDSYEQYF
size: .; J: TRBJ2-5; length: 16; V: TRBV27; CDR3: CASSKRLAGGRETQYF
size: .; J: TRBJ2-3; length: 16; V: TRBV9; CDR3: CASSGLAGVCTDTQYF
size: once; J: TRBJ1-2; length: 17; V: TRBV27; CDR3: CASSLVGRDRPGGGYTF